This T cell receptor (beta chain) comes out of a study of beta chain features in type 1 diabetes. Broader study findings: It was not settled here whether HLA type affects TCRB rearrangement. Type 1 diabetes patients had VDJ junctions that carried fewer insertions and more deletions. Type 1 diabetes patients had moderately but significantly shorter TCRB CDR3s in all four CD4+ subsets.

This clone was observed a handful of times. Its antigen is not identified. The CDR3 loop spans 18 amino acids. Germline-derived CDR1 and CDR2 are SGDLS and YYNGEE. J was trimmed by 8 bases and V by 4 bases; bases with no gene match: 20. CD4+ cells of the naive, central memory, regulatory and stem cell-like memory types were sorted via CD45RO/CCR7/CD25/CD127/CD95/CD27. What was sequenced were expressed TCRB transcripts, since all of the isolated RNA had been reverse transcribed. The protocol was immunoSEQ multiplex PCR, while the TCRdb copy is restricted to in-frame clones and leaves out a portion. The sample has over 650,000 clones, roughly an eighth seen once.

Sequenced sample: naive CD4+ T cells from blood. This receptor was obtained from a man between 18 and 35 years old with type 1 diabetes. The chain has TRBV9 and TRBJ2-1; TRBD2 agrees at 8 bases. The CDR3 loop is CASSTTNPSAGGQDEQFF. DNA for the CDR3: TGTGCCAGCAGCACCACCAACCCGTCGGCGGGGGGCCAGGATGAGCAGTTCTTC. Based on the CDR3 plus reference TRBV9 and TRBJ2-1, the full variable domain is DSGVTQTPKHLITATGQRVTLRCSPRSGDLSVYWYQQSLDQGLQFLIQYYNGEERAKGNILERFSAQQFPDLHSELNLSSLELGDSALYFCASSTTNPSAGGQDEQFFGPGTRLTVL.